These 22 T cell receptor beta chains originate from one sample sequenced in a study of vaccination and CD4 T cells after COVID-19. Treatment indicated: roughly 11-day PBMC culture with coronavirus spike peptide pools or control peptides (ViraFEST assay). With the Oncomine TCR Beta short-read assay, DNA from cultured CD4+ T cells was sequenced. TCRdb re-analysed the PCR reads in MiXCR, keeping a single row per CDR3 protein. The sample lists approximately 20,000 distinct CDR3 sequences, about three fifths occurring once. For these TCRs, the target antigens are not known. The sample consisted of CD4+ T cells from blood, cultured in vitro. The origin of the receptors is a human donor who had recovered from COVID-19.

The V call is TRBV20-1, the J call TRBJ2-7, with a possible D match to TRBD2 (6 bases). This CDR3 contains 14 residues. Germline V CDR1 and CDR2: DFQATT, SNEGSKA (reference sequence). Trimming stripped 3 bases from V and 7 bases from J, with 19 bases between. The CDR3 DNA reads as TGCAGTGCTAGTCAATTAACTACCGCGGGGGAGCAGTACTTC. This encodes CSASQLTTAGEQYF.

This clonotype turned up a few times. The rearrangement uses TRBV6-1 and TRBJ2-7; D is possibly TRBD1 (6 bases). Germline assignment: CDR1 MNHNS and CDR2 SASEGT. The CDR3 spans 15 residues. V dropped 6 bases and J dropped 4 bases, with 19 bases sitting between them. CDR3 nucleotides: TGTGCCAGCAGAATCCGGGACACCGCCATTTACGAGCAGTACTTC. This codes for CASRIRDTAIYEQYF.

The chain uses TRBV14 and TRBJ2-5, with D perhaps assigned TRBD1 or TRBD2 (6 bases each). The CDR3 runs to 17 residues. V was shortened by 0 bases and J by 4 bases, with 18 bases between the two germline ends. Per germline, CDR1 SGHDN and CDR2 FVKESK. CDR3 sequence reads: CASSQDLRGRTGETQYF. The CDR3, as DNA: TGTGCCAGCAGCCAAGATCTGAGGGGGAGGACCGGAGAGACCCAGTACTTC.

This chain connects TRBV29-1 to TRBJ1-2; TRBD1 matches 7 bases. The CDR3 has 12 amino acids. V lost 3 bases, J lost 6 bases, and 4 bases stayed unmatched. Germline CDR1 reads SQVTM; CDR2 reads ANQGSEA. CDR3 region: CSVDETGHGYTF. The CDR3, as DNA: TGCAGCGTTGATGAGACAGGGCATGGCTACACCTTC.

There are a few counts of this clonotype. The chain links TRBV5-1 to TRBJ1-1, with D perhaps TRBD1 (5 bases). V lost 2 bases to trimming and J lost 1 base, with 12 bases between them. The CDR3 spans 15 residues. Germline CDR1 is SGHRS and CDR2 is YFSETQ. In DNA form, the CDR3 reads TGCGCCAGCAGCTTAATGGGGGAGAGGAACACTGAAGCTTTCTTT. Translated: CASSLMGERNTEAFF.

This clonotype has more than one count but fewer than ten. The chain employs TRBV20-1 and TRBJ2-3, with unresolved D. The V end lost 8 bases, the J end lost 4 bases, and 10 bases lay between the germline ends. The germline V gene encodes CDR1 DFQATT and CDR2 SNEGSKA (reference sequence). CDR3 size: 11 residues. The CDR3 loop reads CSPEYSDTQYF. CDR3 nucleotides: TGCAGTCCAGAGTATTCAGATACGCAGTATTTT.

V gene TRBV7-9 combines with J gene TRBJ2-4; D unresolved. Germline V gene sequence: CDR1 SEHNR, CDR2 FQNEAQ (reference sequence). The ends were cut back, 1 base at V and 5 bases at J, with 0 bases in the middle. The CDR3 runs 11 residues. CDR3 protein: CASSLENIQYF. The DNA of the CDR3 is TGTGCCAGCAGCTTAGAAAACATTCAGTACTTC.

This clonotype was counted a few times. The rearrangement joins TRBV7-2 to TRBJ2-3; the D is unclear. The CDR3 runs to 15 residues. From germline, CDR1 is SGHTA and CDR2 FQGNSA. V lost 1 base to trimming and J lost 1 base, with 9 bases between them. As DNA, the CDR3 is TGTGCCAGCAGCTTAGGATTGGCAGGCACAGATACGCAGTATTTT. Its translation is CASSLGLAGTDTQYF. Filled out from reference TRBV7-2 and TRBJ2-3, the complete variable domain reads GAGVSQSPSNKVTEKGKDVELRCDPISGHTALYWYRQSLGQGLEFLIYFQGNSAPDKSGLPSDRFSAERTGGSVSTLTIQRTQQEDSAVYLCASSLGLAGTDTQYFGPGTRLTVL.

The V call is TRBV19, the J call TRBJ2-7; possibly TRBD2 for D (6 bases). Germline V gives CDR1 LNHDA, CDR2 SQIVND (reference sequence). The CDR3 has 16 amino acids. The V gene lost 3 bases and the J gene lost 2 bases, with 17 bases spanning the gap. The CDR3 region is CASSMGWVAVTYEQYF. The CDR3 DNA is TGTGCCAGTAGTATGGGTTGGGTAGCGGTTACCTACGAGCAGTACTTC.

A few counts support this clonotype. This sequence joins TRBV2 and TRBJ1-5; a weak D match, TRBD1 (5 bases). The CDR3 loop spans 14 amino acids. Germline CDR1 reads SNHLY; CDR2 reads FYNNEI. V was shortened by 8 bases and J by 3 bases, with 14 bases between the two germline ends. The CDR3 sequence: CASGGRSNNQPQHF. The CDR3 bases are TGTGCCAGCGGGGGGAGATCTAACAATCAGCCCCAGCATTTT.

This chain connects TRBV10-3 to TRBJ1-1; 10 nucleotides line up with TRBD1. The CDR3 covers 14 residues. Germline CDR1 reads ENHRY; CDR2 reads SYGVKD. The V segment lost 10 bases and the J segment 4 bases; nucleotides outside the gene matches: 9. The CDR3 DNA reads as TGTGCCACAGATTATGGACAGGGGGGCACTGAAGCTTTCTTT. The encoded protein is CATDYGQGGTEAFF.

This rearrangement joins TRBV5-4 to TRBJ2-2, with a tentative D call TRBD2 (5 bases). The germline V gene has CDR1 SGHNT and CDR2 YYREEE (reference sequence). V was shortened by 1 base and J by 3 bases, with 10 bases between the two germline ends. The length of the CDR3 is 15 residues. Here the CDR3 reads CASSLTDFYTGELFF. As DNA, the CDR3 is TGTGCCAGCAGCTTGACGGACTTCTACACCGGGGAGCTGTTTTTT.

This CDR3 is CASSRDRFYNSPLHF. CDR3 DNA: TGCGCCAGCAGTCGGGACAGATTTTATAATTCACCCCTCCACTTT. J is TRBJ1-6 and V is TRBV4-3; 7 bases agree with TRBD1. Germline V gene data show CDR1 as LGHNA and CDR2 as YSLEER. The trim removed 6 bases at V and 4 bases at J, leaving 6 bases unmatched. This CDR3 has 15 amino acids.

The chain employs TRBV30 and TRBJ1-4; D not certain. CDR1 GTSNPN and CDR2 SVGIG come from the germline V gene (reference sequence). CDR3 length: 16 residues. The ends were cut back, 3 bases at V and 3 bases at J, with 17 bases in the middle. The CDR3: CAWSRPARGANEKLFF. The DNA of the CDR3 is TGTGCCTGGAGCAGACCGGCCCGGGGAGCTAATGAAAAACTGTTTTTT.

This clonotype was seen only once. The V call is TRBV20-1, the J call TRBJ2-5; D is uncertain. This CDR3 region has 12 residues. V was pared by 6 bases and J by 5 bases, with 13 bases between. CDR1 is DFQATT and CDR2 is SNEGSKA in the germline V gene (reference sequence). The CDR3 nucleotides read TGCAGTGCCCCGTCTGACTGGGAGACCCAGTACTTC. Encoded protein: CSAPSDWETQYF.

This clonotype appeared a few times. The rearrangement links TRBV7-3 to TRBJ2-3; 9 positions match TRBD2. Germline values: CDR1 SGHTA, CDR2 FQGTGA. V lost 2 bases, J lost 7 bases, and 10 bases stayed unmatched. The CDR3 runs to 16 residues. The DNA of the CDR3 is TGTGCCAGCAGCTTAGATGGTAGCGGGAGACGGTATACGCAGTATTTT. It is translated as CASSLDGSGRRYTQYF.

This clonotype was seen more than once but under ten times. V usage is TRBV6-1 and J usage is TRBJ1-2; D may be TRBD1 (5 bases). Trimming removed 2 bases at V and 4 bases at J, with 14 bases between. The CDR3 has 15 residues. Germline V gene sequence: CDR1 MNHNS, CDR2 SASEGT. CDR3 DNA: TGTGCCAGCAGTGAAAGGTGGGGGACGAGCTATGGCTACACCTTC. This gives the protein CASSERWGTSYGYTF.

The rearrangement joins TRBV20-1 to TRBJ2-3, with TRBD2 identical over 11 bases. CDR1 DFQATT and CDR2 SNEGSKA come from the germline V gene (reference sequence). V was pared by 2 bases and J by 5 bases, with 6 bases of the junction left unmatched. There are 15 residues in the CDR3. Written as DNA, the CDR3 is TGCAGTGCTAGACGAACTAGCGGGGGACGAGATACGCAGTATTTT. It translates to CSARRTSGGRDTQYF.

In this sample, this clonotype turned up a few times. The V call is TRBV11-3, the J call TRBJ1-1; D possibly corresponds to TRBD1 (5 bases). Trimming cost V 6 bases and J 5 bases, with 10 bases left between them. CDR1 and CDR2 (germline): SGHNT, YENEEA. This CDR3 is 12 amino acids long. The chain's CDR3 is CASRFRGTEAFF. The CDR3 region has the DNA TGTGCCAGCAGATTCCGGGGGACTGAAGCTTTCTTT.

The V and J genes are TRBV20-1 and TRBJ2-3; D is uncertain. With 3 bases removed from V and 4 bases from J, the gap between germline ends came to 5 bases. Germline assignment: CDR1 DFQATT and CDR2 SNEGSKA (reference sequence). The CDR3 consists of 11 residues. CDR3 DNA sequence: TGCAGTGCTAGGTTTGCAGATACGCAGTATTTT. As protein: CSARFADTQYF.

This clonotype was seen a handful of times. The J gene is TRBJ2-7, the V gene TRBV27, with 12 nucleotides matching TRBD2. V gave up 4 bases and J gave up 1 base; unmatched junction bases: 2. The CDR3 is 15 residues long. Germline CDR1 reads MNHEY; CDR2 reads SMNVEV (reference sequence). CDR3 sequence (DNA): TGTGCCAGCAGTTGGACTAGCGGGGATTCCTACGAGCAGTACTTC. Amino acid sequence: CASSWTSGDSYEQYF.

This clonotype was counted only a few times. The chain is built from TRBV6-1 and TRBJ1-6, with TRBD1 identical over 9 bases. With 6 bases clipped from V and 5 bases from J, the junction kept 2 bases outside the gene matches. CDR1 is MNHNS and CDR2 is SASEGT in the germline V gene. This CDR3 spans 14 amino acids. CDR3 nucleotides: TGTGCCAGCAGGTGGACAGGGGATAATTCACCCCTCCACTTT. Translation: CASRWTGDNSPLHF.